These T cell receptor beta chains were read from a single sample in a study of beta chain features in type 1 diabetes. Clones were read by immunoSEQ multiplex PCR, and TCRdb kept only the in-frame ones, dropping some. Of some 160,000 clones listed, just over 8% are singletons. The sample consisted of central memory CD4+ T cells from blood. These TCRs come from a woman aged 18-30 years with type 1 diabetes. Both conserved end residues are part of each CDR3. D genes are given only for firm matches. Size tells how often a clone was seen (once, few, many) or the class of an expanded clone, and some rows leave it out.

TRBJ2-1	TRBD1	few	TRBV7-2	CASSEWTGGFF	TGTGCCAGCAGCGAATGGACAGGAGGGTTCTTC
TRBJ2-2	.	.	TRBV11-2	CASSWTDTGELFF	TGTGCCAGCAGCTGGACAGACACCGGGGAGCTGTTTTTT
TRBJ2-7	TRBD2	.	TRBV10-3	CAISDPKSGAPNEQYF	TGTGCCATCAGTGACCCGAAAAGCGGGGCTCCCAACGAGCAGTACTTC
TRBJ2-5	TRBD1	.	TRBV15	CATTPTGLTRETQYF	TGTGCCACCACTCCGACAGGGTTAACCCGCGAGACCCAGTACTTC
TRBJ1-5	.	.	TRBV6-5	CASSERVGNQPQHF	TGTGCCAGCAGTGAGAGGGTCGGCAATCAGCCCCAGCATTTT
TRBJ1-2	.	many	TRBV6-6	CASSYSSGGRHGYTF	TGTGCCAGCAGTTACTCATCCGGGGGACGCCATGGCTACACCTTC
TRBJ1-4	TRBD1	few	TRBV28	CASSRTTGGEKLFF	TGTGCCAGCAGTCGCACTACAGGGGGGGAAAAACTGTTTTTT
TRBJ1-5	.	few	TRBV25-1	CASSESGDNQPQHF	TGTGCCAGCAGTGAATCCGGGGATAATCAGCCCCAGCATTTT
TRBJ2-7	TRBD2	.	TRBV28	CASSSTSGGGRYEQYF	TGTGCCAGCAGTTCAACGAGCGGGGGGGGGCGCTACGAGCAGTACTTC
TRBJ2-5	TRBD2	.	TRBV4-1	CASSQETSGRGEETQYF	TGCGCCAGCAGCCAAGAGACTAGCGGGAGGGGGGAAGAGACCCAGTACTTC
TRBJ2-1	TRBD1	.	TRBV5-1	CASSLAGGGPYNEQFF	TGCGCCAGCAGCTTAGCAGGGGGCGGACCCTACAATGAGCAGTTCTTC
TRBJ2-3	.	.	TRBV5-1	CASSNLASSTDTQYF	TGCGCCAGCAGCAATCTAGCGTCTAGCACAGATACGCAGTATTTT
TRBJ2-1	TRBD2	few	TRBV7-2	CASSGERGTYNEQFF	TGTGCCAGCAGCGGGGAGCGGGGAACCTACAATGAGCAGTTCTTC
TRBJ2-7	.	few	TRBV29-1	CSVGDTHSYEQYF	TGCAGCGTGGGGGACACCCACTCCTACGAGCAGTACTTC
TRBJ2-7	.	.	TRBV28	CASSGRGTDAYEQYF	TGTGCCAGCAGCGGCCGGGGGACGGACGCCTACGAGCAGTACTTC
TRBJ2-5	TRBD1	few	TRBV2	CATTGGQTETQYF	TGTGCCACTACAGGGGGACAGACGGAGACCCAGTACTTC
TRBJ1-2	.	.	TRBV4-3	CASSHGQMDYGYTF	TGCGCCAGCAGCCATGGACAGATGGACTATGGCTACACCTTC
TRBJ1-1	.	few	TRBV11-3	CASSPTRSNTEAFF	TGTGCCAGCAGCCCCACCAGAAGTAACACTGAAGCTTTCTTT
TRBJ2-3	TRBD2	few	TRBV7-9	CASSLSAGGPDTQYF	TGTGCCAGCAGCTTATCCGCGGGGGGGCCAGATACGCAGTATTTT
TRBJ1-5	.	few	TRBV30	CAWTGKNNQPQHF	TGTGCCTGGACAGGGAAGAATAATCAGCCCCAGCATTTT
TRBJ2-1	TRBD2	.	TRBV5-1	CASSLIAGGPHEQFF	TGCGCCAGCAGCTTAATAGCGGGGGGGCCCCATGAGCAGTTCTTC
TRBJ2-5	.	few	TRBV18	CASSPANAQETQYF	TGTGCCAGCTCGCCCGCTAACGCTCAAGAGACCCAGTACTTC
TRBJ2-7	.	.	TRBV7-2	CASSKDWIYEQYF	TGTGCCAGCAGCAAGGACTGGATCTACGAGCAGTACTTC
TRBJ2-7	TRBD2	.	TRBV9	CASSGEGLAYEQYF	TGTGCCAGCAGCGGAGAAGGACTAGCCTACGAGCAGTACTTC
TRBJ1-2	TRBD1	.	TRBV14	CASSQRTGGSDGYTF	TGTGCCAGCAGCCAGAGAACAGGGGGCTCGGATGGCTACACCTTC
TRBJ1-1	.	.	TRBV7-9	CASSSLGGAANTEAFF	TGTGCCAGCAGCTCTTTGGGGGGGGCAGCGAACACTGAAGCTTTCTTT
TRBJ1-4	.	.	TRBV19	CASTKGVANEKLFF	TGTGCCAGTACGAAGGGGGTAGCTAATGAAAAACTGTTTTTT
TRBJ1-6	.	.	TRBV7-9	CASSLGGSGRLGSPLHF	TGTGCCAGCAGCTTAGGGGGATCAGGGCGTCTTGGGTCACCCCTCCACTTT
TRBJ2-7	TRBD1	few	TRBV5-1	CASSWQGDKIYEQYF	TGCGCCAGCAGCTGGCAGGGGGACAAAATCTACGAGCAGTACTTC
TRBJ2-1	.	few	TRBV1	CTSSRRGLACDEQFF	TGCACCAGCAGCCGAAGGGGACTCGCCTGCGATGAGCAGTTCTTC
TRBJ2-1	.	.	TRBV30	CAWSKLDFSYNEQFF	TGTGCCTGGAGTAAGTTGGACTTCTCCTACAATGAGCAGTTCTTC
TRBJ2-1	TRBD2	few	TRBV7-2	CASSLVTSGRNEQFF	TGTGCCAGCAGCTTAGTGACTAGCGGGAGAAATGAGCAGTTCTTC
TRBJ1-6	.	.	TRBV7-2	CASSLAGVNALHF	TGTGCCAGCAGCTTAGCGGGAGTAAACGCCCTCCACTTT
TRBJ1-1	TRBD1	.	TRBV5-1	CASSPGQGPEAFF	TGCGCCAGCAGCCCGGGACAGGGACCTGAAGCTTTCTTT
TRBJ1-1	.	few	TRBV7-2	CASSTLTWRTEAFF	TGTGCCAGCAGCACGCTCACCTGGAGGACTGAAGCTTTCTTT
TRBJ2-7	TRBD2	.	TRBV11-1	CASSLGTREDEQYF	TGTGCCAGCAGCTTAGGGACGCGGGAGGACGAGCAGTACTTC
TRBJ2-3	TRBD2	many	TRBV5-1	CASSPERGGTDTQYF	TGCGCCAGCAGCCCTGAGCGGGGGGGCACAGATACGCAGTATTTT
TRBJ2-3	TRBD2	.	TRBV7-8	CASSLGLAPDTQYF	TGTGCCAGCAGCTTGGGACTAGCGCCAGATACGCAGTATTTT
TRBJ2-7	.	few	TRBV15	CATCGPYEQYF	TGTGCCACCTGTGGCCCCTACGAGCAGTACTTC
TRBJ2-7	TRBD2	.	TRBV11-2	CASSFTSGTGYEQYF	TGTGCCAGCAGCTTCACTAGCGGGACAGGCTACGAGCAGTACTTC
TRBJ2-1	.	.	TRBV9	CASSVEGLPSNEQFF	TGTGCCAGCAGCGTAGAAGGACTCCCCTCCAATGAGCAGTTCTTC
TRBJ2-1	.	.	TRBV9	CASSAAQFNEQFF	TGTGCCAGCAGCGCCGCCCAGTTCAATGAGCAGTTCTTC
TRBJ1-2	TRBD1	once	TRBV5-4	CASSQAGTGSNYGYTF	TGCGCCAGCAGCCAAGCGGGGACAGGGTCTAACTATGGCTACACCTTC
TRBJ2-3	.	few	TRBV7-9	CASSGVQGSSDTQYF	TGTGCCAGCAGCGGGGTGCAGGGATCCTCAGATACGCAGTATTTT
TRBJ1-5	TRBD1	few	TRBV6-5	CASSWTGTNQPQHF	TGTGCCAGCAGCTGGACAGGGACCAATCAGCCCCAGCATTTT
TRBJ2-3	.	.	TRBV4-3	CASSQGPPSRRTDTQYF	TGCGCCAGCAGCCAAGGGCCGCCTAGCCGACGCACAGATACGCAGTATTTT
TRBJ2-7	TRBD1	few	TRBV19	CASSIKDRGRPYEQYF	TGTGCCAGTAGTATAAAGGACAGGGGGCGGCCCTACGAGCAGTACTTC
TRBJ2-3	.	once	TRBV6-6	CASSYLSVTDTQYF	TGTGCCAGCAGTTACTTGAGCGTCACAGATACGCAGTATTTT
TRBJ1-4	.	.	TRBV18	CASSRALLGATNEKLFF	TGTGCCAGCTCACGGGCACTACTGGGAGCAACTAATGAAAAACTGTTTTTT
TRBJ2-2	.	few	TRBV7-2	CASGRQQYTGELFF	TGTGCCAGCGGTCGACAGCAATACACCGGGGAGCTGTTTTTT
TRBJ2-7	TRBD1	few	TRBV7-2	CASSSWTGEGEQYF	TGTGCCAGCAGCTCCTGGACAGGGGAGGGCGAGCAGTACTTC
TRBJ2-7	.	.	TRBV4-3	CASSQSRDTGYEQYF	TGCGCCAGCAGCCAATCCCGGGACACCGGTTACGAGCAGTACTTC
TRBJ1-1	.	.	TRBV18	CASSPQIGDEAFF	TGTGCCAGCTCACCACAAATAGGGGATGAAGCTTTCTTT
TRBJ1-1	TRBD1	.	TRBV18	CASSSGQVKGTEAFF	TGTGCCAGCTCATCCGGACAGGTTAAAGGCACTGAAGCTTTCTTT